Listed below are T cell receptor beta chains from one sample, sequenced in a study of technical replicates of blood from a few donors. Generated by immunoSEQ multiplex PCR, the TCRdb table keeps only in-frame clones and is missing some. The sample shows more than 65,000 clones, roughly 95% of them seen only once. The sequenced sample was T cells isolated from PBMCs. These TCRs come from a human donor in good health. The CDR3 runs from the conserved cysteine through the conserved F or W. D genes are given only for firm matches. Clone size is shown for a subset of rows, as once, few, many or a class of expanded clone.

-	TRBV19	14	-	TRBJ2-2	CASTLGPDTGELFF	TGTGCCAGTACCTTGGGCCCCGACACCGGGGAGCTGTTTTTT
-	TRBV7-8	13	once	TRBJ1-5	CASSFNSNQPQHF	TGTGCCAGCAGCTTTAATAGCAATCAGCCCCAGCATTTT
-	TRBV5-1	16	once	TRBJ2-2	CASSLEGALNTGELFF	TGCGCCAGCAGCTTGGAAGGGGCATTGAACACCGGGGAGCTGTTTTTT
TRBD2	TRBV7-9	17	-	TRBJ2-3	CASSLIRREGLFDTQYF	TGTGCCAGCAGCTTGATTAGGCGGGAGGGCCTTTTTGATACGCAGTATTTT
-	TRBV27	14	-	TRBJ1-5	CASSLSFGNQPQHF	TGTGCCAGCAGTTTATCGTTCGGCAATCAGCCCCAGCATTTT
-	TRBV5-5	15	-	TRBJ2-7	CASSLFNPTDYEQYF	TGTGCCAGCAGCTTGTTTAATCCCACAGACTACGAGCAGTACTTC
-	TRBV11-3	16	-	TRBJ1-5	CASSSTGADSNQPQHF	TGTGCCAGCAGCTCCACGGGTGCGGATAGCAATCAGCCCCAGCATTTT
-	TRBV6-1	17	once	TRBJ2-7	CASSEGPRWTAGYEQYF	TGTGCCAGCAGTGAAGGTCCCCGATGGACAGCTGGATACGAGCAGTACTTC
-	TRBV19	12	-	TRBJ2-7	CASSMGDYEQYF	TGTGCCAGTAGTATGGGAGACTACGAGCAGTACTTC
TRBD1	TRBV27	14	-	TRBJ1-5	CASSLDYRGQPQHF	TGTGCCAGCAGTTTAGATTACAGGGGTCAGCCCCAGCATTTT
-	TRBV6-5	15	-	TRBJ1-1	CASSYTDRMNTEAFF	TGTGCCAGCAGTTACACCGACAGGATGAACACTGAAGCTTTCTTT
-	TRBV29-1	15	-	TRBJ1-4	CSVEGNHATNEKLFF	TGCAGCGTTGAGGGCAACCATGCAACTAATGAAAAACTGTTTTTT
TRBD1	TRBV9	16	-	TRBJ1-1	CASSVGQGVKDTEAFF	TGTGCCAGCAGCGTGGGACAGGGGGTGAAGGACACTGAAGCTTTCTTT
-	TRBV2	15	-	TRBJ2-5	CASSEVGDIRETQYF	TGTGCCAGCAGTGAAGTCGGGGACATTCGAGAGACCCAGTACTTC
TRBD1	TRBV25-1	14	-	TRBJ2-5	CASSLQGAGETQYF	TGTGCCAGCAGTCTACAGGGGGCGGGGGAGACCCAGTACTTC
TRBD1	TRBV30	13	-	TRBJ1-2	CAWSGQAGYGYTF	TGTGCCTGGAGCGGACAGGCGGGCTATGGCTACACCTTC
-	TRBV29-1	13	-	TRBJ1-5	CSVRPTVNQPQHF	TGCAGCGTCCGGCCGACTGTGAATCAGCCCCAGCATTTT
TRBD1	TRBV2	14	-	TRBJ2-7	CAILTGTGANEQYF	TGTGCCATTCTAACCGGGACAGGGGCGAATGAGCAGTACTTC
-	TRBV27	14	-	TRBJ2-7	CASSSGIAYYEQYF	TGTGCCAGCAGTTCTGGAATAGCCTACTACGAGCAGTACTTC
-	TRBV11-3	15	-	TRBJ1-3	CASSQGTSSGNTIYF	TGTGCCAGCAGCCAGGGCACGTCCTCTGGAAACACCATATATTTT
TRBD1	TRBV5-5	15	-	TRBJ2-7	CASSGDRVSSYEQYF	TGTGCCAGCAGCGGGGACAGGGTAAGCTCCTACGAGCAGTACTTC
-	TRBV14	13	-	TRBJ1-2	CASMKAGLYGYTF	TGTGCCAGCATGAAGGCGGGTCTCTATGGCTACACCTTC
TRBD1	TRBV19	15	-	TRBJ1-2	CASSVGQVANYGYTF	TGTGCCAGTAGTGTCGGACAGGTAGCTAACTATGGCTACACCTTC
-	TRBV7-8	14	-	TRBJ2-1	CATLTLANYNEQFF	TGTGCCACCTTGACACTTGCGAACTACAATGAGCAGTTCTTC
-	TRBV10-3	16	-	TRBJ2-5	CAISNRAGIGQETQYF	TGTGCCATCAGCAATCGGGCAGGGATAGGGCAAGAGACCCAGTACTTC
TRBD2	TRBV7-9	16	-	TRBJ2-2	CASSRGLAERTGELFF	TGTGCCAGCAGCCGGGGACTAGCGGAAAGGACCGGGGAGCTGTTTTTT
TRBD1	TRBV28	16	-	TRBJ1-5	CASSLAGTGGLQPQHF	TGTGCCAGCAGTTTAGCCGGGACAGGGGGGCTTCAGCCCCAGCATTTT
TRBD1	TRBV9	16	once	TRBJ2-3	CASSVGTGSSTDTQYF	TGTGCCAGCAGCGTAGGGACAGGTTCTAGCACAGATACGCAGTATTTT
-	TRBV6-5	15	-	TRBJ1-4	CASSVNPAPLEKLFF	TGTGCCAGCAGTGTTAACCCCGCGCCCCTTGAAAAACTGTTTTTT
-	TRBV6-5	13	-	TRBJ2-7	CASSYNRVYEQYF	TGTGCCAGCAGTTACAACAGAGTCTACGAGCAGTACTTC
TRBD2	TRBV9	16	-	TRBJ2-1	CASSVSSGGFYNEQFF	TGTGCCAGCAGCGTGTCATCGGGGGGGTTCTACAATGAGCAGTTCTTC
-	TRBV25-1	13	-	TRBJ1-4	CASSESQIEKLFF	TGTGCCAGCAGTGAATCTCAGATTGAAAAACTGTTTTTT
-	TRBV4-3	16	-	TRBJ2-2	CASSQEWGLLTGELFF	TGCGCCAGCAGCCAAGAATGGGGGCTGCTCACCGGGGAGCTGTTTTTT
-	TRBV7-2	16	-	TRBJ1-4	CASSLDADVRSKKLFF	TGTGCCAGCAGCTTAGACGCGGATGTAAGGAGTAAGAAACTGTTTTTT
-	TRBV5-4	15	once	TRBJ2-2	CASSWVNEEAGELFF	TGTGCCAGCAGCTGGGTAAATGAGGAGGCCGGGGAGCTGTTTTTT
TRBD1	TRBV5-6	14	-	TRBJ1-5	CASTKDRLNQPQHF	TGTGCCAGCACTAAGGACAGGTTAAATCAGCCCCAGCATTTT
-	TRBV6-5	13	few	TRBJ2-7	CASSYGGNYEQYF	TGTGCCAGCAGTTACGGCGGGAACTACGAGCAGTACTTC
-	TRBV5-4	15	-	TRBJ1-4	CASRLQGATNEKLFF	TGTGCCAGCAGGCTGCAGGGTGCAACTAATGAAAAACTGTTTTTT
-	TRBV29-1	14	-	TRBJ2-1	CSVALREGYNEQFF	TGCAGCGTTGCACTCAGGGAAGGCTACAATGAGCAGTTCTTC
-	TRBV19	11	-	TRBJ2-2	CASRESGELFF	TGTGCCAGTCGGGAGAGCGGGGAGCTGTTTTTT
TRBD2	TRBV9	16	-	TRBJ2-3	CASSAIAGGSTDTQYF	TGTGCCAGCAGCGCTATAGCGGGAGGAAGCACAGATACGCAGTATTTT
TRBD1	TRBV6-6	14	-	TRBJ1-4	CASSYRDRVEKLFF	TGTGCCAGCAGTTACAGGGACAGGGTCGAAAAACTGTTTTTT
-	TRBV5-4	14	-	TRBJ2-5	CASSLVGSWETQYF	TGTGCCAGCAGCTTGGTCGGGAGTTGGGAGACCCAGTACTTC
TRBD1	TRBV25-1	15	-	TRBJ1-1	CASSTPTGRNTEAFF	TGTGCCAGCAGTACACCGACAGGGAGGAACACTGAAGCTTTCTTT
TRBD2	TRBV9	16	-	TRBJ2-3	CASSPGIAGFTDTQYF	TGTGCCAGCAGCCCAGGGATAGCGGGATTCACAGATACGCAGTATTTT
-	TRBV7-2	14	-	TRBJ1-1	CASSSGHTISEAFF	TGTGCCAGCAGCTCGGGACATACTATATCCGAAGCTTTCTTT
TRBD1	TRBV25-1	14	once	TRBJ1-4	CASSVTGGREKLFF	TGTGCCAGCAGTGTGACAGGGGGCCGGGAAAAACTGTTTTTT
TRBD1	TRBV7-8	15	-	TRBJ1-3	CASSLLDRAGNTIYF	TGTGCCAGCAGCTTATTGGACAGGGCTGGAAACACCATATATTTT
-	TRBV7-9	12	-	TRBJ2-5	CASSRQRETQYF	TGTGCCAGCAGCCGCCAGCGCGAGACCCAGTACTTC
-	TRBV5-1	14	-	TRBJ1-1	CASSMTDSNTEAFF	TGCGCCAGCAGCATGACAGACTCTAACACTGAAGCTTTCTTT
TRBD2	TRBV6-6	13	-	TRBJ2-5	CASRLAGEETQYF	TGTGCCAGCAGGCTCGCGGGAGAAGAGACCCAGTACTTC
-	TRBV7-9	14	-	TRBJ2-5	CASSLAREGETQYF	TGTGCCAGCAGCTTAGCCAGGGAAGGAGAGACCCAGTACTTC
-	TRBV6-5	13	-	TRBJ2-7	CASSPRGSYEQYF	TGTGCCAGCAGCCCCCGGGGGTCCTACGAGCAGTACTTC
-	TRBV6-5	12	-	TRBJ2-7	CASIAGDREQYF	TGTGCCAGCATCGCAGGGGATAGAGAGCAGTACTTC
-	TRBV7-2	16	-	TRBJ1-3	CASSLAGGSTGNTIYF	TGTGCCAGCAGCTTAGCGGGAGGGTCGACGGGAAACACCATATATTTT
TRBD2	TRBV7-6	15	-	TRBJ2-3	CASSLLAGTLDTQYF	TGTGCCAGCAGCTTACTAGCGGGAACCCTAGATACGCAGTATTTT